This T cell receptor (beta chain) was recovered during a study of spatial heterogeneity in lung cancer. Trimming shortened V by 4 bases and J by 0 bases, and 10 bases separated the two germline ends. This CDR3 region has 15 residues. Germline V gene sequence: CDR1 SGHRS, CDR2 YFSETQ. There are a few counts of this clonotype. Time point: blood at routine non-recurrence follow-up after resection. TCRdb re-derived calls from the 5' RACE reads in MiXCR, one entry per CDR3 protein. Of about 23,000 distinct CDR3 sequences in the sample, 8.5% to 10% are singletons; the top ten hold about 22%. This chain joins TRBV5-1 and TRBJ1-4; D gene uncertain. The sequencing used PBMCs, collected at follow-up. This sequence was found in a male donor with early-stage non-small cell lung cancer. CDR3 in DNA: TGCGCCAGCAGCCTAGGACCCACAACTAATGAAAAACTGTTTTTT. It translates to CASSLGPTTNEKLFF.